These 9 T cell receptor beta chains were all obtained from the same sample, sequenced in a study of CD8 T cells in Susac syndrome. An amount of RNA that ranged from 0.5 to 1 ug was reverse transcribed with random hexamers. TCRdb recomputed calls from the immunoSEQ multiplex PCR reads with MiXCR, one row per CDR3 protein. The sample lists tens of thousands of distinct CDR3 sequences, roughly 95% seen once, with more than 0.5% in the top ten. What was sequenced was CD8+ T cells from PBMCs. Receptors originate from a human donor with Susac syndrome.

This clonotype was seen only a few times. V usage is TRBV6-1 and J usage is TRBJ1-5, with 12 bases fitting TRBD1. Trimming at V came to 7 bases and at J to 0 bases, leaving 4 bases not matched to a gene. This CDR3 has 16 residues. Germline lookup yields CDR1 MNHNS and CDR2 SASEGT. CDR3 loop: CASTGTGGNSNQPQHF. CDR3 DNA: TGTGCCAGCACCGGGACAGGGGGCAATAGCAATCAGCCCCAGCATTTT.

J is TRBJ1-1 and V is TRBV20-1; possibly TRBD1 for D (5 bases). V lost 6 bases and J lost 3, with 17 bases in between. The CDR3 length is 14 residues. Germline CDR1 and CDR2: DFQATT and SNEGSKA (reference sequence). CDR3 residues: CSARGGGSDTEAFF. The CDR3 DNA follows: TGCAGTGCGCGTGGGGGAGGGTCAGACACTGAAGCTTTCTTT.

The chain has TRBV14 and TRBJ1-1; tentatively, D is TRBD1 (6 bases). Trimming shortened V by 4 bases and J by 7 bases, and 19 bases separated the two germline ends. There are 15 residues in the CDR3. Germline values: CDR1 SGHDN, CDR2 FVKESK. In DNA, the CDR3 is TGTGCCAGCAGCCCTCGACAGGCCGTGAGCGGTGAAGCTTTCTTT. Its protein is CASSPRQAVSGEAFF.

The chain recombines TRBV4-2 with TRBJ2-3; D is ambiguous. The V end lost 0 bases, the J end lost 5 bases, and 3 bases lay between the germline ends. CDR1 and CDR2 (germline): LGHNA, YNFKEQ. This CDR3 is 12 amino acids long. The chain's CDR3 is CASSQDKDTQYF. The CDR3 region has the DNA TGTGCCAGCAGCCAAGACAAAGATACGCAGTATTTT.

This clonotype was detected only once. The rearrangement links TRBV6-5 to TRBJ1-1; TRBD1 is a possible D gene (5 bases). This CDR3 is built from 16 residues. With 2 bases removed from V and 6 bases from J, the gap between germline ends came to 19 bases. Germline V gene sequence: CDR1 MNHEY, CDR2 SVGAGI. For the CDR3, the DNA is TGTGCCAGCAGTTACGAGTGGGGTCAGGGAGGCCCTGAAGCTTTCTTT. It codes for CASSYEWGQGGPEAFF.

V gene TRBV30 combines with J gene TRBJ1-6; D gene unclear. The CDR3 runs to 14 residues. Germline CDR1 is GTSNPN and CDR2 is SVGIG (reference sequence). The germline V and J ends were trimmed by 4 bases and 3 bases, with 10 bases remaining between them. The CDR3: CAWIPVGYNSPLHF. For the CDR3, the DNA is TGTGCCTGGATTCCCGTGGGCTATAATTCACCCCTCCACTTT.

The chain links TRBV20-1 to TRBJ2-7; 7 bases match TRBD2. This CDR3 comprises 14 residues. Trimming at V came to 4 bases and at J to 4 bases, leaving 10 bases not matched to a gene. Germline V lookup: CDR1 DFQATT, CDR2 SNEGSKA (reference sequence). The CDR3 loop is CSAKPSGGRYEQYF. In DNA, the CDR3 is TGCAGTGCTAAACCTAGCGGCGGACGGTACGAGCAGTACTTC.

This clonotype was recorded once. The V call is TRBV20-1, the J call TRBJ1-1, with a possible D match to TRBD1 (5 bases). The CDR3 covers 12 residues. Germline V lookup: CDR1 DFQATT, CDR2 SNEGSKA (reference sequence). Trimming took off 5 bases at V and 7 bases at J, with 14 bases between the two ends. The CDR3 protein is CSADSAELEAFF. Written as DNA, the CDR3 is TGCAGTGCTGACAGCGCCGAACTTGAAGCTTTCTTT.

The genes are TRBV14 and TRBJ2-3; a weak D match, TRBD1 (6 bases). Germline V gene lookup returns CDR1 SGHDN and CDR2 FVKESK. The CDR3 length is 14 residues. The V and J ends lost 2 bases and 4 bases respectively, with 10 bases between them. CDR3 protein: CASSQTGGPDTQYF. The CDR3 nucleotides read TGTGCCAGCAGCCAAACTGGGGGCCCAGATACGCAGTATTTT.